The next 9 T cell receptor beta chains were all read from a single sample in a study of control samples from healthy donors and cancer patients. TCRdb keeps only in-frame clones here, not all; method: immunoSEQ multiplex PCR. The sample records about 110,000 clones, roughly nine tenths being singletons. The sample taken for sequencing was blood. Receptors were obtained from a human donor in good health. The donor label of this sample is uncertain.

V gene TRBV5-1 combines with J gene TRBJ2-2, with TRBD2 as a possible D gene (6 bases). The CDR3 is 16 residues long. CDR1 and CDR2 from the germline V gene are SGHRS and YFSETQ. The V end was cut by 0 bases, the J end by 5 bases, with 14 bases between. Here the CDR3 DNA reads TGCGCCAGCAGCTTGGAGGGGCGGGGTCGTACCGGGGAGCTGTTTTTT. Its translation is CASSLEGRGRTGELFF. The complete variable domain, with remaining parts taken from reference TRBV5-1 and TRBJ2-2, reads KAGVTQTPRYLIKTRGQQVTLSCSPISGHRSVSWYQQTPGQGLQFLFEYFSETQRNKGNFPGRFSGRQFSNSRSEMNVSTLELGDSALYLCASSLEGRGRTGELFFGEGSRLTVL.

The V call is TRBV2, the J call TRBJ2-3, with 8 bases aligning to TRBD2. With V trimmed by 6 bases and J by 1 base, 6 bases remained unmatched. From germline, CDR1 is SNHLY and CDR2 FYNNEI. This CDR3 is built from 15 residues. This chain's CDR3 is CASSWGAGGTDTQYF. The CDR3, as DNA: TGTGCCAGCAGCTGGGGAGCGGGGGGCACAGATACGCAGTATTTT.

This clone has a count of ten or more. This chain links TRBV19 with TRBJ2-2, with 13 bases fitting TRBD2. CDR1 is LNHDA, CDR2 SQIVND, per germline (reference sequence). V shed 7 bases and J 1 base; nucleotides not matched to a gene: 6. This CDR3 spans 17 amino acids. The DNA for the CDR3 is TGTGCCAGTAAGGGGACTAGCGGGGCTAGGAACACCGGGGAGCTGTTTTTT. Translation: CASKGTSGARNTGELFF.

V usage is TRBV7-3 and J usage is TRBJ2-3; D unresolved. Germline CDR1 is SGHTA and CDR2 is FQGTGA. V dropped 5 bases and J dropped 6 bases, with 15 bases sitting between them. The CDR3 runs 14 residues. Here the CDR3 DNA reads TGTGCCAGCAGCCTCGGAAGCCCTTTTGATACGCAGTATTTT. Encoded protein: CASSLGSPFDTQYF.

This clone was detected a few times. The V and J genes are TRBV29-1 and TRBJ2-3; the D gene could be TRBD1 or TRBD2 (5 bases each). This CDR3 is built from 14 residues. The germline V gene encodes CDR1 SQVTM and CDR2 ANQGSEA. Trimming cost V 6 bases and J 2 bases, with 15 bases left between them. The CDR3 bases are TGCAGCGTCGCCGGGACCCTTCTCACAGATACGCAGTATTTT. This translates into CSVAGTLLTDTQYF.

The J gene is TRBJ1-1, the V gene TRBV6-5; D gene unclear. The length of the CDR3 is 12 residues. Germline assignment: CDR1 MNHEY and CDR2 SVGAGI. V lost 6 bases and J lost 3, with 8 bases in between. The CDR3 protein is CASSLMDTEAFF. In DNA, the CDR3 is TGTGCCAGCAGCCTTATGGACACTGAAGCTTTCTTT.

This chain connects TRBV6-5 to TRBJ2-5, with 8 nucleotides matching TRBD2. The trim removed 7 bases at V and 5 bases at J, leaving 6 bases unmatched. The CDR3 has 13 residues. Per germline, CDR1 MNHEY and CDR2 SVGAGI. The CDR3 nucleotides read TGTGCCAGCAACGGCGGGGGGCGGGAGACCCAGTACTTC. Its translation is CASNGGGRETQYF.

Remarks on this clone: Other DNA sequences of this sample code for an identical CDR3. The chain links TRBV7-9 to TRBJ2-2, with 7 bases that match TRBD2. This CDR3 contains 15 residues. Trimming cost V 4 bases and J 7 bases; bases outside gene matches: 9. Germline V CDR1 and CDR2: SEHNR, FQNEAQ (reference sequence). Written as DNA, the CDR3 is TGTGCCAGCAGCTACAGGACGGGGGGTAACGGGGAGCTGTTTTTT. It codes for CASSYRTGGNGELFF.

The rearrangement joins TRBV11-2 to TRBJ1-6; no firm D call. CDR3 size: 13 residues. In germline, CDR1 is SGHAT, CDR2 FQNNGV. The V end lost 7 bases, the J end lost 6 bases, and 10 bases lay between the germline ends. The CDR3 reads CASKKAFNSPLHF. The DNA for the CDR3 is TGTGCCAGCAAGAAAGCCTTTAATTCACCCCTCCACTTT. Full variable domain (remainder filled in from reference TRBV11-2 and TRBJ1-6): EAGVAQSPRYKIIEKRQSVAFWCNPISGHATLYWYQQILGQGPKLLIQFQNNGVVDDSQLPKDRFSAERLKGVDSTLKIQPAKLEDSAVYLCASKKAFNSPLHFGNGTRLTVT.